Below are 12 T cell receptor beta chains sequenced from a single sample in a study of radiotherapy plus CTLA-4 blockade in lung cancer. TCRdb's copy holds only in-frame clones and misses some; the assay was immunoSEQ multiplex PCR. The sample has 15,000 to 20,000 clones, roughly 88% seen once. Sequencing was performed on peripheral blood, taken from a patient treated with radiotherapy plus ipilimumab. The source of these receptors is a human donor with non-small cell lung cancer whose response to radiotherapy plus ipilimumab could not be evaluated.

The CDR3 here is CASSSGTYEQYF. The CDR3 DNA is TGTGCCAGCAGTTCAGGGACCTACGAGCAGTACTTC. This rearrangement joins TRBV28 to TRBJ2-7; tentatively, D is TRBD1 (5 bases). Germline-derived CDR1 and CDR2 are MDHEN and SYDVKM. This CDR3 has 12 amino acids. The V end lost 4 bases, the J end lost 2 bases, and 6 bases lay between the germline ends.

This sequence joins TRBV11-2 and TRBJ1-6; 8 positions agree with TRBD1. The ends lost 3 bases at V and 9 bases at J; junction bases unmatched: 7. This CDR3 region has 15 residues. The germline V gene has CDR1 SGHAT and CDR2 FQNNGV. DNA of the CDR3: TGTGCCAGCAGCTTTAGCCCCGGACAGGGTTCACCCCTCCACTTT. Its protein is CASSFSPGQGSPLHF.

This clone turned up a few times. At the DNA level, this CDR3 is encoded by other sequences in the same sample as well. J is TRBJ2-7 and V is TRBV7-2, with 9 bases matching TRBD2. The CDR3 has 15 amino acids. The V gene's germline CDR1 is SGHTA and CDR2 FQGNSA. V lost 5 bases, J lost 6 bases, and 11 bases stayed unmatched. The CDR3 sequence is CASSPQGGREGEQYF. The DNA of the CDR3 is TGTGCCAGCAGCCCCCAGGGGGGGCGGGAGGGCGAGCAGTACTTC. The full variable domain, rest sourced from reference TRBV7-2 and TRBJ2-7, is GAGVSQSPSNKVTEKGKDVELRCDPISGHTALYWYRQSLGQGLEFLIYFQGNSAPDKSGLPSDRFSAERTGGSVSTLTIQRTQQEDSAVYLCASSPQGGREGEQYFGPGTRLTVT.

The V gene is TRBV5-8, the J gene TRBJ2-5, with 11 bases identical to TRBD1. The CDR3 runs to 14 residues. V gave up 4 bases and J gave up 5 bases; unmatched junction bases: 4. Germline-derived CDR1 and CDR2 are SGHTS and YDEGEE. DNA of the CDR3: TGTGCCAGCAGCGGAGGGGACAGGGGGGAGACCCAGTACTTC. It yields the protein CASSGGDRGETQYF.

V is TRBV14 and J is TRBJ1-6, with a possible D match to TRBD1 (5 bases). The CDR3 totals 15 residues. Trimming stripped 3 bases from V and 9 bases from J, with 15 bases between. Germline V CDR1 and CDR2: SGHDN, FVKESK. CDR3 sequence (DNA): TGTGCCAGCAGCCAGAGACACCCTGGGGCTTCACCCCTCCACTTT. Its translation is CASSQRHPGASPLHF.

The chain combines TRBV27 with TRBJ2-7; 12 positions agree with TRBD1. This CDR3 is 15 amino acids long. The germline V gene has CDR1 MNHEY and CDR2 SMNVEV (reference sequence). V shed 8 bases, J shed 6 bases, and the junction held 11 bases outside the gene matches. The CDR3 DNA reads TGTGCCAGCCAATCTATGGGGACAGGGGGCATCGAGCAGTACTTC. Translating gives CASQSMGTGGIEQYF.

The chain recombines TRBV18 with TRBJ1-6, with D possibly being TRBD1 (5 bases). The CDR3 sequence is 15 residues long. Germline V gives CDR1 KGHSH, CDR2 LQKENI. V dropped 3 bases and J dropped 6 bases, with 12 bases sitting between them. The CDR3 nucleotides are TGTGCCAGCTCACCTGGGGCAGGGCTTAATTCACCCCTCCACTTT. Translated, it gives CASSPGAGLNSPLHF.

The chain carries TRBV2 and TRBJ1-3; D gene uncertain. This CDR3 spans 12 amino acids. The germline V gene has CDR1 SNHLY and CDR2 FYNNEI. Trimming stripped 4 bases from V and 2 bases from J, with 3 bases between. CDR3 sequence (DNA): TGTGCCAGCAGTGTAGCTGGAAACACCATATATTTT. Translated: CASSVAGNTIYF.

The CDR3 region has the DNA TGTGCCAGCAGCCAAGTGTACAGCGGGGGTGGAGATACGCAGTATTTT. Amino acids: CASSQVYSGGGDTQYF. This rearrangement joins TRBV4-2 to TRBJ2-3; 8 bases map to TRBD2. With 1 base clipped from V and 5 bases from J, the junction kept 8 bases outside the gene matches. Germline V gene data show CDR1 as LGHNA and CDR2 as YNFKEQ. This CDR3 has 16 amino acids.

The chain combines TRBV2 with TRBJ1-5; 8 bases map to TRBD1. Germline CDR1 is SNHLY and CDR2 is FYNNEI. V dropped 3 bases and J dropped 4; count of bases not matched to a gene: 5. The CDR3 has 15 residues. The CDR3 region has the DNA TGTGCCAGCAGTGAGGACAGGGTCGGGAATCAGCCCCAGCATTTT. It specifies CASSEDRVGNQPQHF.

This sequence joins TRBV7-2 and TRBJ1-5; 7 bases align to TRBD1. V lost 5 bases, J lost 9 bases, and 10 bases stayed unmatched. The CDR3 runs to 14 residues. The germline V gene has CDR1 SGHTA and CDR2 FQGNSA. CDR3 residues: CASSEYRGMMPQHF. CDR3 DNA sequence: TGTGCCAGCAGCGAATACAGGGGAATGATGCCCCAGCATTTT. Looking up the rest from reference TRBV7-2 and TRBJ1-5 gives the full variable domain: GAGVSQSPSNKVTEKGKDVELRCDPISGHTALYWYRQSLGQGLEFLIYFQGNSAPDKSGLPSDRFSAERTGGSVSTLTIQRTQQEDSAVYLCASSEYRGMMPQHFGDGTRLSIL.

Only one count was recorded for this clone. The CDR3 region is CASSSGTYSGANVLTF. CDR3 nucleotide sequence: TGTGCCAGCAGCTCCGGGACTTACTCTGGGGCCAACGTCCTGACTTTC. The chain combines TRBV5-8 with TRBJ2-6; maybe TRBD2 (6 bases). The germline V gene encodes CDR1 SGHTS and CDR2 YDEGEE. The CDR3 has 16 residues. V lost 3 bases to trimming and J lost 0 bases, with 10 bases between them.